The TCR beta chain under discussion was sequenced for a study of graft-versus-host responses after intestinal transplantation. Study-wide background: Among the recipients, transplants were multivisceral, liver-intestinal, or isolated intestinal. Anti-thymocyte globulin induction preceded approximately three years of tacrolimus and steroid maintenance in all recipients. Broader study findings: Recipient marrow harbored GvH clones, some of which surfaced first in ileum or blood.

The data were produced by immunoSEQ multiplex PCR, yet TCRdb's version contains in-frame clones alone and is incomplete. The repertoire consists of around 90,000 clones, with around 93% occurring once and the leading ten covering around 0.07%. About this clone itself: Its target is unknown.

The junction had 7 bases not matched to a gene; V was cut back by 5 bases and J by 5 bases. CDR1 MNHEY and CDR2 SMNVEV come from the germline V gene (reference sequence). The CDR3 loop spans 14 amino acids. The clonotype comes from a human donor who was the organ donor for an intestinal transplant. This material consisted of unstimulated CD8+ T cells sorted from spleen or lymph node cells, taken before transplant. The V call is TRBV27, the J call TRBJ2-5; TRBD1 matches at 8 bases. The CDR3 DNA reads as TGTGCCAGCAGTCCTCGACAGGGGTCCGAGACCCAGTACTTC. The encoded protein is CASSPRQGSETQYF.